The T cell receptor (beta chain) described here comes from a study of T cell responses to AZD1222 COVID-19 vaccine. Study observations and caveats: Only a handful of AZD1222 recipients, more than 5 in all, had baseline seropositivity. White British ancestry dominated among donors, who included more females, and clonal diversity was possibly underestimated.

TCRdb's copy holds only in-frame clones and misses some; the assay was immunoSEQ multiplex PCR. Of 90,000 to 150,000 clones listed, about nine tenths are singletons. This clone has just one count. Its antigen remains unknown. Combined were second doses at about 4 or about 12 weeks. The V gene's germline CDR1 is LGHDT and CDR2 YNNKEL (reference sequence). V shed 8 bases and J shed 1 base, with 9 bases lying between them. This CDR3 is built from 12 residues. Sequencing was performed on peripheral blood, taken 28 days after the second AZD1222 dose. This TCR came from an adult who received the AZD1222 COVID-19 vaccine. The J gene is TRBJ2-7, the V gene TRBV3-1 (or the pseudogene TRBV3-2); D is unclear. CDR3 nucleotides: TGTGCCAGCTCCTACTCTTCCTACGAGCAGTACTTC. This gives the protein CASSYSSYEQYF.